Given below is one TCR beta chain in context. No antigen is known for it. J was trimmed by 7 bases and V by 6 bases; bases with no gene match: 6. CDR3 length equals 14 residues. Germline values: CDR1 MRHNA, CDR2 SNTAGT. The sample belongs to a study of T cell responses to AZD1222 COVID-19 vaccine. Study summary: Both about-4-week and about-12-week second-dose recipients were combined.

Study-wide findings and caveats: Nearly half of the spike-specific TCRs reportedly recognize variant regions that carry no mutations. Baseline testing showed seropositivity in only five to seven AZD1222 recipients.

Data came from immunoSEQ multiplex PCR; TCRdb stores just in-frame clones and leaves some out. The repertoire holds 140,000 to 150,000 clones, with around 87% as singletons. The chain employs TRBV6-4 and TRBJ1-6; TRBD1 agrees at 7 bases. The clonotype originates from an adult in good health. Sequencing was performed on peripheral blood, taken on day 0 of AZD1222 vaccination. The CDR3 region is CASSLGTANSPLHF. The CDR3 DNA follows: TGTGCCAGCAGCCTCGGGACAGCCAATTCACCCCTCCACTTT.